Listed here are 18 T cell receptor beta chains from one sample, sequenced in a study of human T cells and chemical hapten exposure. The time point here: patch test 2, 6 weeks after DPC sensitization. Treatment of the sample: therapeutic diphenylcyclopropenone sensitization with weekly scalp DPC. One entry per CDR3 protein results from TCRdb running MiXCR on the RACE reads. The sample has around 360,000 distinct CDR3 sequences; just under 6.5% are singletons. The sequences come from whole blood, collected in connection with sensitization to the hapten diphenylcyclopropenone (DPC). The receptors were sampled from a woman in her late teens or twenties with alopecia areata. Some clones in this sample may be carry-over from other donors' samples.

This clonotype has just a few counts. This CDR3 is CASHRDRVSGANVLTF. The CDR3 DNA sequence: TGTGCCAGCCACCGGGACAGGGTCTCTGGGGCCAACGTCCTGACTTTC. The chain carries TRBV2 and TRBJ2-6, with 9 bases identical to TRBD1. Germline CDR1 reads SNHLY; CDR2 reads FYNNEI. Losses at the gene ends were 8 bases for V and 0 bases for J; bases not matched to a gene: 5. The CDR3 loop spans 16 amino acids.

Only a few counts were recorded for this clonotype. Here the CDR3 DNA reads TGTGCCAGCAGCCCGGGACAGGGGGCTAGGCAGTACTTC. Protein: CASSPGQGARQYF. The V gene is TRBV12-3 or TRBV12-4, the J gene TRBJ2-7; TRBD1 matches at 12 bases. CDR3 length equals 13 residues. V trimming: 6 bases; J trimming: 9 bases; junction bases outside the gene matches: 6.

This clonotype was recorded at least ten times. V and J are TRBV9 and TRBJ1-2, with no clear D. Germline loops: CDR1 SGDLS, CDR2 YYNGEE. There are 11 residues in the CDR3. Deletions cut 3 bases from V and 4 bases from J, with 4 bases between. In DNA, the CDR3 is TGTGCCAGCAGCGACGGCTATGGCTACACCTTC. It is translated as CASSDGYGYTF. Together with reference TRBV9 and TRBJ1-2, the CDR3 gives the full variable domain: DSGVTQTPKHLITATGQRVTLRCSPRSGDLSVYWYQQSLDQGLQFLIQYYNGEERAKGNILERFSAQQFPDLHSELNLSSLELGDSALYFCASSDGYGYTFGSGTRLTVV.

The table lists this clonotype with a few counts. This chain connects TRBV2 to TRBJ2-3, with D possibly matching TRBD2 (7 bases). The V gene lost 6 bases and the J gene lost 6 bases, with 13 bases spanning the gap. Germline loops: CDR1 SNHLY, CDR2 FYNNEI. CDR3 length: 13 residues. The CDR3 sequence is CASRGGAWDTQYF. The CDR3 region has the DNA TGTGCCAGCAGAGGGGGGGCCTGGGATACGCAGTATTTT.

The chain recombines TRBV7-9 with TRBJ1-4; D is uncertain. V lost 1 base to trimming and J lost 6 bases, with 6 bases between them. The CDR3 totals 13 residues. CDR1 SEHNR and CDR2 FQNEAQ come from the germline V gene (reference sequence). Here the CDR3 DNA reads TGTGCCAGCAGCTTAGTGGCCCATGAAAAACTGTTTTTT. It specifies CASSLVAHEKLFF.

Only a few counts were recorded for this clonotype. The chain carries TRBV20-1 and TRBJ1-2; D gene uncertain. The CDR3 consists of 13 residues. Trimming left V 6 bases short and J 5 bases short, with 16 bases between. Looked up from germline, CDR1 is DFQATT and CDR2 is SNEGSKA (reference sequence). In DNA, the CDR3 is TGCAGTGCCGATCCTAGGTTGGGGTATGGCTACACCTTC. It yields the protein CSADPRLGYGYTF.

This clonotype was seen at least ten times. The V and J genes are TRBV11-2 and TRBJ2-7; the D is unclear. The V gene's germline CDR1 is SGHAT and CDR2 FQNNGV. V lost 5 bases and J lost 9, with 23 bases in between. The CDR3 contains 15 residues. This CDR3 reads CASSPRNPTRPGQYF. For the CDR3, the DNA is TGTGCCAGCAGCCCACGAAACCCCACACGCCCGGGGCAGTACTTC.

This clonotype was found a few times. The J gene is TRBJ1-6, the V gene TRBV20-1; D possibly corresponds to TRBD1 (5 bases). Germline V CDR1 and CDR2: DFQATT, SNEGSKA (reference sequence). The CDR3 length is 15 residues. With 4 bases removed from V and 7 bases from J, the gap between germline ends came to 17 bases. DNA for the CDR3: TGCAGTGCTAAGGACATTGTGGCCGACAATTCACCCCTCCACTTT. This gives the protein CSAKDIVADNSPLHF.

In this sample, this clonotype turned up a few times. V usage is TRBV11-2 and J usage is TRBJ2-2; no clear D gene. Trimming took 1 base from V and 1 from J, leaving 13 bases between them. CDR1 and CDR2 (germline): SGHAT, FQNNGV. This CDR3 is built from 17 residues. The CDR3 sequence: CASSLGRTYLNTGELFF. The DNA for the CDR3 is TGTGCCAGCAGCTTAGGCAGAACATATTTGAACACCGGGGAGCTGTTTTTT.

The rearrangement links TRBV2 to TRBJ2-2; the D is unclear. The V and J ends lost 1 base and 2 bases respectively, with 2 bases between them. Germline CDR1 and CDR2: SNHLY and FYNNEI. This CDR3 has 13 residues. The CDR3 DNA sequence: TGTGCCAGCAGTGAAGAAAACACCGGGGAGCTGTTTTTT. Protein: CASSEENTGELFF.

The genes are TRBV3-1 and TRBJ1-1; a weak D match, TRBD1 (5 bases). This CDR3 comprises 14 residues. CDR1 is LGHDT, CDR2 YNNKEL, per germline (reference sequence). Trimming shortened V by 0 bases and J by 4 bases, and 9 bases separated the two germline ends. CDR3 protein: CASSQESRATEAFF. DNA of the CDR3: TGTGCCAGCAGCCAAGAGTCCAGGGCCACTGAAGCTTTCTTT.

The chain recombines TRBV6-5 with TRBJ2-3; D is perhaps TRBD1 (5 bases). This CDR3 spans 15 amino acids. Trimming stripped 0 bases from V and 4 bases from J, with 11 bases between. The germline gives CDR1 MNHEY, CDR2 SVGAGI. The CDR3 coding sequence is TGTGCCAGCAGTTACTCGCATCCAGGGTCAGATACGCAGTATTTT. It codes for CASSYSHPGSDTQYF.

The chain uses TRBV6-7 and TRBJ2-7; 9 bases line up with TRBD1. TRBV6-7 is assigned to the ORF class and has an uncertain function. This CDR3 spans 13 amino acids. After removal of 11 bases from V and 5 bases from J, the junction contained 10 bases not matched to a gene. CDR3 in DNA: TGTGCCCGCTGGGACAGGGAAGTTGACGAGCAGTACTTC. Translation gives CARWDREVDEQYF.

This clonotype appeared many times. The chain is built from TRBV29-1 and TRBJ1-2; D is possibly TRBD1 (6 bases). There are 10 residues in the CDR3. Germline V gives CDR1 SQVTM, CDR2 ANQGSEA. The V gene lost 5 bases and the J gene lost 6 bases, with 7 bases spanning the gap. The chain's CDR3 is CSVPGDGYTF. DNA of the CDR3: TGCAGCGTTCCAGGGGATGGCTACACCTTC.

This clonotype has at least ten counts. The gene calls are TRBV27 and TRBJ2-7, with a weak D call TRBD1 (6 bases). The CDR3 loop spans 13 amino acids. Deletions cut 3 bases from V and 6 bases from J, with 12 bases between. CDR1 is MNHEY and CDR2 is SMNVEV in the germline V gene (reference sequence). The CDR3 DNA reads as TGTGCCAGCAGTTTCGGCCAGGGGTTCGAGCAGTACTTC. Translated, it gives CASSFGQGFEQYF.

V usage is TRBV5-1 and J usage is TRBJ1-2; 7 bases align to TRBD1. J was trimmed by 8 bases and V by 4 bases; bases with no gene match: 11. This CDR3 contains 14 residues. Germline CDR1 reads SGHRS; CDR2 reads YFSETQ. Written as DNA, the CDR3 is TGCGCCAGCAGCGGACGAACAGGGGATGGCGGCTACACCTTC. It translates to CASSGRTGDGGYTF.

The chain employs TRBV4-3 and TRBJ1-5, with a tentative D call TRBD1 (5 bases). V was trimmed by 0 bases and J by 0 bases, leaving 15 bases between them. Germline CDR1 and CDR2: LGHNA and YSLEER. The CDR3 spans 18 residues. The CDR3 loop is CASSQDRLSGVSNQPQHF. The CDR3 nucleotides read TGCGCCAGCAGCCAAGATCGGCTGTCGGGGGTTAGCAATCAGCCCCAGCATTTT.

This rearrangement joins TRBV5-1 to TRBJ1-6, with D possibly TRBD1 on 5 matching bases. Germline V gives CDR1 SGHRS, CDR2 YFSETQ. The CDR3 runs 15 residues. Trimming cost V 3 bases and J 10 bases, with 17 bases left between them. The CDR3 loop reads CASSSELGSGSPLHF. CDR3 in DNA: TGCGCCAGCAGCTCTGAACTTGGTTCAGGGTCACCCCTCCACTTT. Full variable domain (remainder filled in from reference TRBV5-1 and TRBJ1-6): KAGVTQTPRYLIKTRGQQVTLSCSPISGHRSVSWYQQTPGQGLQFLFEYFSETQRNKGNFPGRFSGRQFSNSRSEMNVSTLELGDSALYLCASSSELGSGSPLHFGNGTRLTVT.